Below, one T cell receptor (beta chain) is given with its context. It lacks a known antigen. Base qualities are not at hand, and no much larger clone is one base apart. This entry comes from a study of blood T cell repertoires in COVID-19 (dated by TCRdb to 2020 to 2021). Context from the whole study: The collaborator samples originated in the United States, Italy and Spain and spanned the acute and convalescent phases of COVID-19. The prospective study material was composed of cDNA or gDNA derived from T cells, B-cell-depleted T cells, or PBMCs. Subjects who had been exposed to COVID-19, were actively infected with it, or had recovered from it provided the deeply sampled blood TCRbeta repertoires that made up the dataset. The repertoires were made available in a free public database intended to serve as a resource for research on the immune response to SARS-CoV-2. The samples were drawn from the first 160 participants of the ongoing ImmuneRACE study and from 1,254 subjects provided by 6 global collaborators. Nearly every sample came with metadata listing a de-identified subject ID, COVID-19 status, age in years and sex. Where available, HLA class I and class II types were obtained from metadata supplied by the sample provider rather than from assay-based typing. Overall results and qualifications from the work: How much clinical and demographic metadata was included differed by source and by participant, and the metadata was provided uncurated.

The immunoSEQ Assay, a bias-controlled multiplex PCR, was used to amplify TCRbeta CDR3 regions from genomic DNA. The original methods were these. The number of nucleated cells in each sample was estimated by amplification of reference gene primers within the assay. To quantify the absolute abundance of each unique TCRbeta CDR3 rearrangement, sequence reads were collapsed and filtered. Productive Simpson clonality was computed per sample as the square root of Simpson's diversity index over productive rearrangements. TCRdb mirrors the immuneACCESS table, restricted to in-frame sequences. Some clones are absent from its copies; in checked studies, under half trace to an unresolved V gene, and the reason for the others is unknown. That table is the source of V, J and clone size, and D and trimming were worked out from the DNA. The sample records nearly 80,000 clones, approximately 90% of which are singletons. Under 5% of the sample is taken by the ten largest.

Collaborating institutions collected whole blood in K2EDTA tubes following their own protocols. For TCRbeta analysis, collaborators shipped samples in one of three forms: frozen whole blood, isolated PBMCs, or DNA extracted from either of those sample types. The TCR originated in a woman at least 80 years old with active or convalescent COVID-19. The specimen sequenced was peripheral blood.

The nucleotides read TGTGCCAGCTCACCACAAAGGGGTATGATCCTGGGGACTAATGAAAAACTGTTTTTT. This is translated as CASSPQRGMILGTNEKLFF. The V and J genes are TRBV18 and TRBJ1-4; D gene: possibly TRBD1, on 5 matching bases. Reading from cysteine to phenylalanine, the CDR3 counts 19 amino acids. The read is trimmed to its CDR3 DNA, 57 bases read in frame from base 1. V sheds 1 base and J sheds 2 bases, leaving 20 bases between their ends. The germline V gene provides CDR1 KGHSH and CDR2 LQKENI. Here the CDR3 is joined to the reference TRBV18 and TRBJ1-4 genes, and the full variable domain is: NAGVMQNPRHLVRRRGQEARLRCSPMKGHSHVYWYRQLPEEGLKFMVYLQKENIIDESGMPKERFSAEFPKEGPSILRIQQVVRGDSAAYFCASSPQRGMILGTNEKLFFGSGTQLSVL.